This T cell receptor beta chain was identified in a study of regulatory T cells in long-lasting Graves disease. Study in general: Antithyroid drug exposure in newly diagnosed Graves' patients had lasted under 3 months.

The J segment lost 7 bases and the V segment lost 6 bases, leaving 10 bases of the junction unmatched. The CDR3 has 14 residues. Germline-derived CDR1 and CDR2 are DFQATT and SNEGSKA (reference sequence). As for time point: newly diagnosed GD, antithyroid drugs for less than 3 months. PBMCs provided the RNA from which the TCR library was made. Xi'an, China, was home to the endocrinology department that provided patients. This clonotype was seen ten or more times. Its antigen is still unknown. Both iRepertoire HTBI primers and Arm-PCR of CDR3 regions were used to build the TCR beta libraries. TCRdb reprocessed the multiplex PCR reads via MiXCR and lists one record per CDR3 protein. Of roughly 220,000 distinct CDR3 sequences in the sample, around 20% were seen once. Study-wide points: Patients with persistent disease showed a bias toward TRBV28, TRBJ1-2 and TRBJ2-5. Researchers reported studying only peripheral blood, not thyroid tissue.

The receptor was derived from a female donor with Graves disease. The material sequenced was peripheral blood mononuclear cells (PBMCs), taken at new diagnosis, from a patient treated with antithyroid drugs. The chain employs TRBV20-1 and TRBJ2-1; TRBD2 aligns across 9 bases. Here the CDR3 DNA reads TGCAGTGCCAGGGGCGGGAGGGCGAGGAATGAGCAGTTCTTC. Its protein is CSARGGRARNEQFF.